The rows below give T cell receptor beta chains drawn from one sample of a study of cytomegalovirus exposure and HLA in healthy donors. Measured with immunoSEQ multiplex PCR; TCRdb has only the in-frame clones, and not every one. The repertoire consists of 110,000 or so clones, with approximately 69% occurring once and the leading ten covering approximately 10%. The source material was PBMCs. The receptor set was obtained from a woman in her fifties or sixties in good health and CMV-seropositive. Both conserved end residues are part of each CDR3. Size tells how often a clone was seen (once, few, many) or the class of an expanded clone, and some rows leave it out.

V: TRBV19
J: TRBJ1-1
size: -
CDR3: CASCRAVNTEAFF

V: TRBV11-2
J: TRBJ2-7
size: -
CDR3: CASSLIYSQFEQYF

V: TRBV2
J: TRBJ1-3
size: -
CDR3: CASSDRVNTIYF

V: TRBV7-2
J: TRBJ1-1
size: once
CDR3: CASSLDWGRNTEAFF

V: TRBV4-2
J: -
size: few
CDR3: CASSQLAGPLESEQYF

V: TRBV5-1
J: TRBJ2-7
size: -
CDR3: CASSLAGQSEQYF

V: TRBV5-1
J: TRBJ1-2
size: -
CDR3: CASSLVQGGYGYTF

V: TRBV6-6
J: TRBJ2-7
size: -
CDR3: CASSYGWTGGEQYF

V: TRBV28
J: TRBJ1-1
size: -
CDR3: CASSLPGQGAKETEAFF

V: TRBV30
J: TRBJ2-7
size: -
CDR3: CAWSVWTTSYEQYF

V: TRBV29-1
J: TRBJ1-1
size: -
CDR3: CSVDYTNTEAFF

V: TRBV5-1
J: TRBJ1-1
size: -
CDR3: CASSLGQINTEAFF

V: TRBV18
J: TRBJ1-1
size: few
CDR3: CASSPNQGNTEAFF

V: TRBV19
J: TRBJ1-2
size: -
CDR3: CASSIGYGYTF

V: TRBV5-4
J: TRBJ2-2
size: -
CDR3: CASSFSGTNTGELFF

V: TRBV27
J: TRBJ1-1
size: -
CDR3: CASSHHRTRNTEAFF

V: TRBV29-1
J: TRBJ2-5
size: -
CDR3: CSVDLAGGRETQYF

V: TRBV5-6
J: TRBJ1-1
size: few
CDR3: CASSLGFQGARSEAFF

V: TRBV30
J: TRBJ2-2
size: once
CDR3: CAWRVAGNTGELFF

V: TRBV15
J: TRBJ1-2
size: -
CDR3: CATSIQTGGGYGYTF

V: TRBV6-5
J: TRBJ1-1
size: few
CDR3: CASRSPQDTEAFF

V: TRBV7-2
J: TRBJ2-1
size: few
CDR3: CASSPGPNEQFF

V: TRBV7-2
J: TRBJ2-5
size: -
CDR3: CASATSPQETQYF

V: TRBV28
J: TRBJ1-2
size: once
CDR3: CASSKTGTGYYGYTF

V: TRBV7-8
J: TRBJ1-4
size: -
CDR3: CASTPVQTATNEKLFF

V: TRBV10-3
J: TRBJ1-2
size: -
CDR3: CAISEQGGGYTF

V: TRBV7-2
J: TRBJ2-2
size: -
CDR3: CASSLQGAGELFF

V: TRBV27
J: TRBJ2-7
size: -
CDR3: CASRMDRDSYEQYF

V: TRBV6-6
J: TRBJ2-3
size: -
CDR3: CASSYPSGETDTQYF

V: TRBV2
J: TRBJ2-5
size: -
CDR3: CASRGLAGSQETQYF

V: TRBV19
J: TRBJ1-2
size: -
CDR3: CASSPGQGGGYGYTF

V: TRBV10-3
J: TRBJ2-6
size: once
CDR3: CAISDTVDSGANVLTF

V: TRBV28
J: TRBJ2-1
size: -
CDR3: CASVPSGSSREQFF

V: TRBV16
J: TRBJ1-2
size: -
CDR3: CASSPDPDRAGYTF

V: TRBV2
J: TRBJ1-4
size: -
CDR3: CASSGQWGEKLFF

V: TRBV30
J: TRBJ1-1
size: -
CDR3: CAWSKGRANTEAFF

V: TRBV15
J: TRBJ1-4
size: -
CDR3: CATSSRPKGTVYEKLFF

V: TRBV7-8
J: TRBJ2-2
size: -
CDR3: CASSLRGGPGTGELFF

V: TRBV15
J: TRBJ2-7
size: few
CDR3: CATSRDLGQGYEQYF

V: TRBV6-6
J: TRBJ2-1
size: few
CDR3: CASSGTGLWNEQFF

V: TRBV19
J: TRBJ1-3
size: -
CDR3: CASSTDRGAGNTIYF

V: TRBV7-6
J: TRBJ1-4
size: many
CDR3: CASSRETGMNEKLFF

V: TRBV7-2
J: TRBJ1-2
size: -
CDR3: CASSFSSNYGYTF

V: TRBV5-1
J: TRBJ2-3
size: few
CDR3: CASSLSGYTDTQYF

V: TRBV11-2
J: TRBJ1-4
size: once
CDR3: CASSSGDRGRANEKLFF

V: TRBV6-1
J: TRBJ1-4
size: -
CDR3: CASQSLQGPNEKLFF